This T cell receptor (beta chain) appears in the sequencing data of a study of sequential checkpoint blockade in melanoma. As for treatment: randomized to nivolumab then ipilimumab (arm A) or the reverse (arm B). This clone was observed a few times. In germline, CDR1 is SNHLY, CDR2 FYNNEI. The CDR3 contains 17 residues. The V gene end was trimmed by 5 bases and the J gene end by 4 bases; junction bases not matched to a gene: 9. Data came from immunoSEQ multiplex PCR; TCRdb stores just in-frame clones and leaves some out. The sample carries 10,000 to 15,000 clones, roughly 25% recorded once. The specimen was tumor tissue (inferred from file names), collected from a patient given nivolumab and ipilimumab in sequence. The TCR was taken from a human donor with melanoma. The chain carries TRBV2 and TRBJ2-3; 13 bases agree with TRBD2. Here the CDR3 DNA reads TGTGCCAGCAGTTACTCACTAGCGGGGGGGCCCGCAGATACGCAGTATTTT. Encoded protein: CASSYSLAGGPADTQYF.